This record looks at one TCR beta chain sequence and its context. The sample is drawn from a study of OX40 agonist ivuxolimab in advanced cancers. Germline V gives CDR1 LNHNV, CDR2 YYDKDF (reference sequence). V dropped 3 bases and J dropped 8 bases, with 10 bases sitting between them. There are 13 residues in the CDR3. The method was immunoSEQ multiplex PCR; TCRdb's version includes in-frame clones alone and lacks a portion of them. There are around 85,000 clones in the sample; about 89% occur only once, and around 1.5% lies in the top ten. The source is an adult with an advanced solid tumor such as melanoma, head and neck, liver or kidney cancer. The chain recombines TRBV15 with TRBJ1-4; D gene uncertain. Material: CD4+ or CD8+ T cells sorted from blood, obtained in a trial of the OX40 agonist ivuxolimab. Written as DNA, the CDR3 is TGTGCCACCAGCAGTAACTTAGGGGAAAAACTGTTTTTT. It translates to CATSSNLGEKLFF.